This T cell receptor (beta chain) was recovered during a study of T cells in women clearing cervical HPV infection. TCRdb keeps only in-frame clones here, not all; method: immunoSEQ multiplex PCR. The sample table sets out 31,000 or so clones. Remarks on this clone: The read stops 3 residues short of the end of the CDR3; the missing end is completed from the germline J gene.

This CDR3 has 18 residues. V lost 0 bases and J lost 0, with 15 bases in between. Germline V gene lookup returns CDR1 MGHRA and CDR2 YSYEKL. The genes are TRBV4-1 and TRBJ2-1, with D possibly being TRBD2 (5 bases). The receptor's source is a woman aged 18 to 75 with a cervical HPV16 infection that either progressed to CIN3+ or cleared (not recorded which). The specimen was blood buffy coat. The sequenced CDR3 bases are TGCGCCAGCAGCCAAGACTCGTCCGGGGTCATCTCCTACAATGAG. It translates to CASSQDSSGVISYNE. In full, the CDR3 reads CASSQDSSGVISYNEQFF.